This paragraph reports one T cell receptor (beta chain). Its antigen remains unidentified. From each donor, an approximately 2.5 ml peripheral blood sample was collected into PAXgene tubes and kept at -80 degrees C. Without any T cell sorting, total RNA was extracted from whole blood using the PAXgene blood miRNA kit on an automated QIAcube. Peripheral blood from monozygotic twin pairs concordant or discordant for inflammatory bowel disease was subjected to deep TCRalpha and TCRbeta repertoire profiling with unique molecular barcoding. For every twin pair, smoking habits were documented, and each individual was categorised as a current, former or never smoker. The entry originates in a study of monozygotic twins with inflammatory bowel disease (dated by TCRdb to the late 2010s). The study in broad terms: In total, approximately 28 monozygotic twin pairs made up the full study: 19 Danish pairs, all IBD-discordant, plus nine German pairs, of which four were IBD-concordant and five were IBD-discordant. The search for disease-associated traits relied mainly on comparing, within discordant pairs, IBD patients with their genetically identical healthy co-twins. Each individual had, on average, about 151 000 unique TCRalpha sequences and 181 000 unique TCRbeta sequences available for analysis. Broad study findings and their caveats: No single strong signal or clonotype linked to IBD turned up in the results, so the idea that one exists was not supported. Distinction between different T cell subtypes could not be achieved in the analysis. No difference in repertoire similarity was observed between concordant and discordant twins, possibly owing to limited statistical power. IBD patients had lower TCRbeta repertoire diversity, measured by the inverse Simpson index, than their healthy co-twins. Compared with healthy twins, IBD patients had fewer clonotypes in common with other individuals, a difference most pronounced in patients showing signs of disease activity. Because patients were on differing immunosuppressive treatments, the repertoires may have picked up extra background noise and inter-individual variability.

The method behind the library was 5' RACE. For each TCR library, approximately 3.5 ug of total RNA was used. cDNA was synthesized with SMARTScribe reverse transcriptase in eight separate reactions per sample. During cDNA synthesis, template switching was used to introduce unique molecular identifiers that contained a 6-nucleotide sample barcode. Two nested PCRs of about 17 and 10 cycles amplified the TCRalpha and TCRbeta cDNA, and bead purification followed each PCR. Before amplification, the cDNA was treated with uracil DNA-glycosylase and purified using the QIAquick PCR purification kit. The second PCR added Illumina TruSeq-compatible adapters along with sample-specific barcodes. Library quality and concentration were checked on TapeStation and Qubit, and libraries were pooled at around 4.7 ng each. Sequencing of the pooled libraries was done on an Illumina HiSeq2500 single-index Rapid Run using custom sequencing primers and 2 x 100 bp reads. The authors' pipeline ran thus. UMI-based consensus assembly with MiGEC version 1.2.6 was used to correct PCR and sequencing errors. V(D)J alignment, clonotype assembly and CDR3 extraction were performed with MiXCR version 2.1.1. To normalise gene usage, clonotype sharing and MAIT/NKT TCR abundance, the top 1000, 10 000 and 20 000 clonotypes in each sample were analysed. Diversity was computed as the inverse Simpson index with the vegan R package after downsampling to 27 000 UMIs. Paired Mann-Whitney U tests on discordant twin pairs were used, with Benjamini-Hochberg multiple-testing correction. The reads went through TCRdb reprocessing, and each CDR3 protein sequence gets one entry with no DNA. TCRdb assigned the V and J calls; the authors' analysis was not used. The sample table gives 300,000 to 400,000 distinct CDR3 sequences. Around 2% of the sample is taken by the ten largest.

This clonotype originated in a human donor with ulcerative colitis or Crohn's disease, or a healthy co-twin of an affected twin (not recorded which). Sequences were obtained from blood.

The CDR3 corresponds to CASSQAGVRSYEQYF. Rearrangement joined TRBV5-1 to TRBJ2-7; TCRdb indicates TRBD1, and absent DNA this call remains unverified. Its CDR3 holds 15 amino acids, cysteine through phenylalanine. No DNA sequence is on record. For CDR1 and CDR2, the germline V gene lists SGHRS and YFSETQ. This CDR3, with the reference TRBV5-1 and TRBJ2-7 proteins standing in past its ends, gives the full variable domain KAGVTQTPRYLIKTRGQQVTLSCSPISGHRSVSWYQQTPGQGLQFLFEYFSETQRNKGNFPGRFSGRQFSNSRSEMNVSTLELGDSALYLCASSQAGVRSYEQYFGPGTRLTVT.